The 21 T cell receptor beta chains presented below share a single source sample, sequenced in a study of blood T cell repertoires in COVID-19. Clones were read by immunoSEQ multiplex PCR, and TCRdb kept only the in-frame ones, dropping some. Among 150,000 to 160,000 clones, about 83% were seen once, and the ten largest hold 12%. The source material was peripheral blood. The origin of the receptors is a woman in her fifties or sixties with COVID-19, enrolled during active disease.

The chain has TRBV6-6 and TRBJ2-5; 7 bases fit TRBD1. CDR3 length: 14 residues. CDR1 and CDR2 from the germline V gene are MNHNY and SVGAGI (reference sequence). Trimming took 6 bases from V and 3 from J; bases not matched to a gene: 7. The DNA of the CDR3 is TGTGCCAGCAGCGCACCGGGACAGAAAGAGACCCAGTACTTC. Amino acid sequence: CASSAPGQKETQYF.

The V and J genes are TRBV3-1 (or the pseudogene TRBV3-2) and TRBJ1-2, with 10 bases aligning to TRBD1. The length of the CDR3 is 16 residues. V gave up 0 bases and J gave up 5 bases; unmatched junction bases: 6. Germline V lookup: CDR1 LGHDT, CDR2 YNNKEL (reference sequence). The CDR3, as DNA: TGTGCCAGCAGCCAAGATCGGACAGGGGGAGGATATGGCTACACCTTC. Its protein is CASSQDRTGGGYGYTF.

The genes are TRBV7-3 and TRBJ2-2; TRBD1 matches at 9 bases. After removal of 1 base from V and 1 base from J, the junction contained 1 base not matched to a gene. The germline V gene has CDR1 SGHTA and CDR2 FQGTGA. This CDR3 is 16 amino acids long. The CDR3 spells CASSLRDRENTGELFF. In nucleotides, the CDR3 is TGTGCCAGCAGCTTAAGGGACAGGGAGAACACCGGGGAGCTGTTTTTT.

The chain has TRBV27 and TRBJ1-2; D is uncertain. This CDR3 is built from 14 residues. Germline V lookup: CDR1 MNHEY, CDR2 SMNVEV (reference sequence). The germline V and J ends were trimmed by 6 bases and 1 base, with 12 bases remaining between them. The chain's CDR3 is CASSGGRSNYGYTF. The CDR3 DNA sequence: TGTGCCAGCAGCGGCGGTAGAAGTAACTATGGCTACACCTTC.

V and J are TRBV11-2 and TRBJ1-4, with D uncertain. Germline V CDR1 and CDR2: SGHAT, FQNNGV. This CDR3 spans 13 amino acids. Trimming left V 0 bases short and J 16 bases short, with 15 bases between. DNA for the CDR3: TGTGCCAGCAGCTTAGAGACACGGCCCAGAAGGTTTTTT. Protein sequence: CASSLETRPRRFF.

The V gene is TRBV5-8, the J gene TRBJ2-7; D perhaps matches TRBD1 (5 bases). This CDR3 region has 15 residues. Germline V gives CDR1 SGHTS, CDR2 YDEGEE. The ends were cut back, 3 bases at V and 3 bases at J, with 16 bases in the middle. The CDR3 is CASSSRDWGYYEQYF. CDR3 in DNA: TGTGCCAGCAGCTCGCGTGATTGGGGCTACTACGAGCAGTACTTC. Together with reference TRBV5-8 and TRBJ2-7, the CDR3 gives the full variable domain: EAGVTQSPTHLIKTRGQQATLRCSPISGHTSVYWYQQALGLGLQFLLWYDEGEERNRGNFPPRFSGRQFPNYSSELNVNALELEDSALYLCASSSRDWGYYEQYFGPGTRLTVT.

The genes are TRBV3-1 (or the pseudogene TRBV3-2) and TRBJ1-2; 9 bases fit TRBD1. CDR3 size: 14 residues. Germline V gene lookup returns CDR1 LGHDT and CDR2 YNNKEL (reference sequence). The trim removed 4 bases at V and 5 bases at J, leaving 5 bases unmatched. CDR3 sequence reads: CASSLGQGRYGYTF. DNA of the CDR3: TGTGCCAGCAGCCTGGGACAGGGCCGATATGGCTACACCTTC.

In its sample, this clone was seen a few times. This specimen includes other DNA sequences encoding the same CDR3. V usage is TRBV5-1 and J usage is TRBJ1-1; D is ambiguous. Trimming took 5 bases from V and 0 from J, leaving 8 bases between them. CDR1 and CDR2 from the germline V gene are SGHRS and YFSETQ. CDR3 length equals 13 residues. The CDR3 sequence: CASRGRLNTEAFF. In DNA form, the CDR3 reads TGCGCCAGCAGGGGCAGGTTGAACACTGAAGCTTTCTTT.

CDR3 in amino acids: CASSLAGELFF. CDR3 coding DNA: TGCGCCAGCAGCCTCGCGGGGGAGCTGTTTTTT. The chain joins TRBV4-1 to TRBJ2-2; D is unresolved. This CDR3 comprises 11 residues. V lost 4 bases, J lost 8 bases, and 5 bases lay in between. Germline lookup yields CDR1 MGHRA and CDR2 YSYEKL.

The chain joins TRBV5-6 to TRBJ1-2; 9 positions match TRBD1. Per germline, CDR1 SGHDT and CDR2 YYEEEE. This CDR3 spans 15 amino acids. The J segment lost 7 bases and the V segment lost 5 bases, leaving 12 bases of the junction unmatched. CDR3 sequence reads: CASRPTGGIEGGYTF. The CDR3 bases are TGTGCCAGCAGGCCAACAGGGGGCATAGAAGGTGGCTACACCTTC.

The chain uses TRBV19 and TRBJ1-3, with no clear D. V gave up 5 bases and J gave up 0 bases, with 8 bases separating them. The CDR3 totals 14 residues. Germline CDR1 reads LNHDA; CDR2 reads SQIVND (reference sequence). The chain's CDR3 is CASSPTFSGNTIYF. The CDR3 DNA sequence: TGTGCCAGTAGTCCCACATTCTCTGGAAACACCATATATTTT.

This clone turned up a few times. The chain carries TRBV5-1 and TRBJ1-1; the D is unclear. The CDR3 has 13 amino acids. Per the germline V gene, CDR1 is SGHRS and CDR2 is YFSETQ. The ends were cut back, 4 bases at V and 0 bases at J, with 7 bases in the middle. CDR3 amino acids: CASSEDLNTEAFF. The CDR3 coding sequence is TGCGCCAGCAGCGAGGATTTGAACACTGAAGCTTTCTTT.

This clone was counted only a few times. CDR3 sequence: CASSQGDSDGTGELFF. CDR3 DNA: TGCGCCAGCAGCCAAGGAGACAGTGACGGCACCGGGGAGCTGTTTTTT. V is TRBV4-1 and J is TRBJ2-2, with D possibly being TRBD1 (5 bases). Germline CDR1 is MGHRA and CDR2 is YSYEKL. V dropped 1 base and J dropped 4 bases, with 13 bases sitting between them. The CDR3 extends over 16 amino acids.

This clone was detected once. This chain connects TRBV11-3 to TRBJ2-3; TRBD2 aligns across 10 bases. J was trimmed by 0 bases and V by 3 bases; bases with no gene match: 0. The CDR3 runs 15 residues. Per the germline V gene, CDR1 is SGHNT and CDR2 is YENEEA. CDR3 bases: TGTGCCAGCAGCTTGGGACTAGCGAGCACAGATACGCAGTATTTT. It is translated as CASSLGLASTDTQYF.

This chain connects TRBV7-9 to TRBJ1-4; 9 bases fit TRBD1. This CDR3 contains 14 residues. Germline CDR1 SEHNR, CDR2 FQNEAQ (reference sequence). The V gene end was trimmed by 7 bases and the J gene end by 7 bases; junction bases not matched to a gene: 7. CDR3 amino acids: CASTPGGQGEKLFF. DNA of the CDR3: TGTGCCAGCACCCCGGGGGGACAGGGTGAAAAACTGTTTTTT.

The J gene is TRBJ1-4, the V gene TRBV10-3; the match to TRBD1 covers 12 bases. This CDR3 has 15 amino acids. Germline loops: CDR1 ENHRY, CDR2 SYGVKD. V was pared by 10 bases and J by 3 bases, with 6 bases of the junction left unmatched. The CDR3 loop reads CATRDRGPSNEKLFF. In DNA, the CDR3 is TGTGCCACCAGGGACAGGGGGCCGTCTAATGAAAAACTGTTTTTT.

This chain joins TRBV4-1 and TRBJ2-5; D remains unclear. The CDR3 loop spans 15 amino acids. The germline V gene has CDR1 MGHRA and CDR2 YSYEKL. Trimming removed 4 bases from V and 4 bases from J, with 16 bases in between. CDR3 bases: TGCGCCAGCAGCCCCCCAGTCCCTTCTCGAGAGACCCAGTACTTC. Protein product: CASSPPVPSRETQYF.

This chain uses TRBV14 with TRBJ1-1; D is ambiguous. CDR1 is SGHDN and CDR2 is FVKESK in the germline V gene. This CDR3 spans 13 amino acids. Trimming stripped 5 bases from V and 4 bases from J, with 11 bases between. CDR3 sequence (DNA): TGTGCCAGCAGCGACTGGCTTACCACTGAAGCTTTCTTT. Translated: CASSDWLTTEAFF. Together with reference TRBV14 and TRBJ1-1, the CDR3 gives the full variable domain: EAGVTQFPSHSVIEKGQTVTLRCDPISGHDNLYWYRRVMGKEIKFLLHFVKESKQDESGMPNNRFLAERTGGTYSTLKVQPAELEDSGVYFCASSDWLTTEAFFGQGTRLTVV.

J is TRBJ1-2 and V is TRBV4-2, with 10 bases identical to TRBD1. After removal of 2 bases from V and 7 bases from J, the junction contained 13 bases not matched to a gene. The germline V gene has CDR1 LGHNA and CDR2 YNFKEQ. CDR3 length: 17 amino acids. The CDR3 DNA is TGTGCCAGCAGCCAATCCGGGACAGGGGCCGGGTCCGGTGGCTACACCTTC. Translation gives CASSQSGTGAGSGGYTF.

The gene calls are TRBV30 and TRBJ1-6; a possible D gene is TRBD1 (5 bases). This CDR3 spans 13 amino acids. V lost 0 bases to trimming and J lost 7 bases, with 7 bases between them. The germline V gene has CDR1 GTSNPN and CDR2 SVGIG (reference sequence). The CDR3 nucleotides are TGTGCCTGGAGTGTAGGGGCGAATTCACCCCTCCACTTT. This encodes CAWSVGANSPLHF.

The rearrangement links TRBV9 to TRBJ1-5, with 7 bases matching TRBD1. This CDR3 has 14 residues. The germline V gene encodes CDR1 SGDLS and CDR2 YYNGEE. With V trimmed by 3 bases and J by 7 bases, 7 bases remained unmatched. The CDR3: CASSGGTVSQPQHF. The CDR3 nucleotides read TGTGCCAGCAGCGGAGGGACAGTATCACAGCCCCAGCATTTT.